The next 18 T cell receptor beta chains were all read from a single sample in a study of cytomegalovirus exposure and HLA in healthy donors. Amplification used 60 Vbeta primers and 13 Jbeta primers. TCRdb's copy holds only in-frame clones and misses some; the assay was immunoSEQ multiplex PCR. The table shows approximately 160,000 clones, with just over 70% occurring only once. Sequenced sample: PBMCs. The receptors were gathered from a man between 18 and 35 years old in good health and CMV-seropositive.

DNA for the CDR3: TGTGCCAGCAGCCCCGGCGGGGGAAATATTAACTATGGCTACACCTTC. Amino acid sequence: CASSPGGGNINYGYTF. The rearrangement joins TRBV5-4 to TRBJ1-2; tentative D call: TRBD1 (5 bases). The V and J ends lost 4 bases and 1 base respectively, with 17 bases between them. Germline V lookup: CDR1 SGHNT, CDR2 YYREEE (reference sequence). The CDR3 length is 16 residues.

The V and J genes are TRBV28 and TRBJ1-2; unclear D gene. The length of the CDR3 is 15 residues. V lost 6 bases to trimming and J lost 5 bases, with 19 bases between them. Germline assignment: CDR1 MDHEN and CDR2 SYDVKM. In DNA form, the CDR3 reads TGTGCCAGCAGGTTGACCCGAGCCGGGAGATATGGCTACACCTTC. Its translation: CASRLTRAGRYGYTF.

The chain couples TRBV7-9 to TRBJ2-7; 11 bases are shared with TRBD2. Germline CDR1 SEHNR, CDR2 FQNEAQ (reference sequence). Unmatched junction bases numbered 2, after V lost 1 base and J lost 0 bases. This CDR3 contains 16 residues. CDR3 sequence (DNA): TGTGCCAGCAGCTTAGGAACTAGCGGGAGCTCCTACGAGCAGTACGTC. It is translated as CASSLGTSGSSYEQYV.

V usage is TRBV2 and J usage is TRBJ2-5; no firm D call. Germline lookup yields CDR1 SNHLY and CDR2 FYNNEI. This CDR3 spans 13 amino acids. With 3 bases removed from V and 0 bases from J, the gap between germline ends came to 5 bases. The CDR3 DNA is TGTGCCAGCAGTGATACGGACCAAGAGACCCAGTACTTC. Residues: CASSDTDQETQYF.

This clone turned up a few times. V is TRBV7-9 and J is TRBJ2-1; 14 bases agree with TRBD2. In germline, CDR1 is SEHNR, CDR2 FQNEAQ (reference sequence). This CDR3 comprises 16 residues. V lost 4 bases to trimming and J lost 8 bases; unmatched junction nucleotides: 7. CDR3 DNA: TGTGCCAGCAGCTCCTCGGGACTAGCGGGAGTAGATGAGCAGTTCTTC. Amino acids: CASSSSGLAGVDEQFF.

This chain's CDR3 is CASSLGTGDTEAFF. In DNA, the CDR3 is TGTGCCAGCAGCTTAGGGACAGGGGACACTGAAGCTTTCTTT. The rearrangement uses TRBV7-9 and TRBJ1-1; 9 bases are a match to TRBD1. There are 14 residues in the CDR3. The germline gives CDR1 SEHNR, CDR2 FQNEAQ (reference sequence). Trimming removed 1 base from V and 3 bases from J; junction bases left unmatched: 0.

The chain uses TRBV5-1 and TRBJ2-4; 9 bases map to TRBD1. The germline V gene encodes CDR1 SGHRS and CDR2 YFSETQ. After removal of 4 bases from V and 4 bases from J, the junction contained 6 bases not matched to a gene. This CDR3 comprises 15 residues. The CDR3 coding sequence is TGCGCCAGCAGCCCAACCGGGACAGGGAAAAACATTCAGTACTTC. Protein sequence: CASSPTGTGKNIQYF.

The chain recombines TRBV5-6 with TRBJ2-5; TRBD2 matches at 9 bases. With 3 bases clipped from V and 5 bases from J, the junction kept 11 bases outside the gene matches. The CDR3 covers 16 residues. Looked up from germline, CDR1 is SGHDT and CDR2 is YYEEEE. The CDR3: CASSSIGTSIGETQYF. The CDR3 nucleotides are TGTGCCAGCAGCTCAATCGGGACTAGCATCGGGGAGACCCAGTACTTC. Full variable domain (remainder filled in from reference TRBV5-6 and TRBJ2-5): DAGVTQSPTHLIKTRGQQVTLRCSPKSGHDTVSWYQQALGQGPQFIFQYYEEEERQRGNFPDRFSGHQFPNYSSELNVNALLLGDSALYLCASSSIGTSIGETQYFGPGTRLLVL.

The J gene is TRBJ1-1, the V gene TRBV5-1; D gene uncertain. This CDR3 contains 14 residues. Looked up from germline, CDR1 is SGHRS and CDR2 is YFSETQ. The V gene lost 2 bases and the J gene lost 5 bases, with 13 bases spanning the gap. CDR3 sequence reads: CASSFEDVDTEAFF. The CDR3 coding sequence is TGCGCCAGCAGCTTTGAGGATGTAGATACTGAAGCTTTCTTT.

This chain links TRBV4-1 with TRBJ1-1; tentative D call: TRBD1 (6 bases). CDR3 length equals 17 residues. The germline V gene has CDR1 MGHRA and CDR2 YSYEKL. V was clipped by 1 base and J by 1 base, with 16 bases between them. The CDR3 sequence is CASSQGLGARRNTEAFF. CDR3 bases: TGCGCCAGCAGCCAAGGGTTGGGGGCGCGCAGGAACACTGAAGCTTTCTTT.

The chain links TRBV11-2 to TRBJ1-1; D may be TRBD1 (5 bases). Germline V CDR1 and CDR2: SGHAT, FQNNGV. This CDR3 spans 14 amino acids. Trimming took 5 bases from V and 3 from J, leaving 13 bases between them. CDR3 sequence (DNA): TGTGCCAGCAGCCGAGAAAGACAGTACACTGAAGCTTTCTTT. As protein: CASSRERQYTEAFF.

The chain combines TRBV2 with TRBJ2-3, with 10 positions matching TRBD2. V shed 4 bases, J shed 1 base, and the junction held 11 bases outside the gene matches. This CDR3 is built from 18 residues. Germline lookup yields CDR1 SNHLY and CDR2 FYNNEI. CDR3 residues: CASSVFGFTSGGTDTQYF. CDR3 nucleotides: TGTGCCAGCAGTGTGTTTGGGTTTACTAGCGGGGGCACAGATACGCAGTATTTT.

Comments on this clone: At one boundary the junction diverges from the germline segment, which might be a read error. The chain combines TRBV7-9 with TRBJ2-2; 12 bases match TRBD2. The CDR3 spans 15 residues. Per germline, CDR1 SEHNR and CDR2 FQNEAQ (reference sequence). This CDR3 is CASSLAGGDTGELFF. The CDR3 nucleotides are TGTGCCAGCAGCCTAGCGGGAGGGGACACCGGGGAGCTGTTTTTT.

The chain joins TRBV27 to TRBJ2-7, with TRBD2 matching 8 bases. This CDR3 is built from 16 residues. Germline loops: CDR1 MNHEY, CDR2 SMNVEV (reference sequence). The V segment lost 5 bases and the J segment 3 bases; nucleotides outside the gene matches: 12. CDR3 protein: CASSTRTSRIFYEQYV. The DNA of the CDR3 is TGTGCCAGCAGTACGAGGACTAGCCGGATTTTCTACGAGCAGTACGTC.

This clone appeared a few times. The rearrangement joins TRBV6-6 to TRBJ2-1, with a tentative D call TRBD2 (6 bases). Looked up from germline, CDR1 is MNHNY and CDR2 is SVGAGI (reference sequence). The CDR3 contains 16 residues. V lost 7 bases and J 3 bases, leaving 19 bases between the germline ends. CDR3 nucleotide sequence: TGTGCCAGCAACGACGGGACCGGGGGTCTCTACAATGAGCAGTTCTTC. Residues: CASNDGTGGLYNEQFF.

This chain connects TRBV30 to TRBJ2-5, with TRBD2 matching over 9 bases. Germline V gene sequence: CDR1 GTSNPN, CDR2 SVGIG (reference sequence). V trimming: 8 bases; J trimming: 5 bases; junction bases outside the gene matches: 9. This CDR3 region has 13 residues. For the CDR3, the DNA is TGTGCCGGACGGGCGGGAGGGGTGGAGACCCAGTACTTC. The encoded protein is CAGRAGGVETQYF.

The chain employs TRBV28 and TRBJ1-5; no clear D. Deletions cut 4 bases from V and 4 bases from J, with 11 bases between. The CDR3 is 14 amino acids. Looked up from germline, CDR1 is MDHEN and CDR2 is SYDVKM. CDR3 nucleotide sequence: TGTGCCAGCAGTTCCCTCGGGAGAAATCAGCCCCAGCATTTT. It translates to CASSSLGRNQPQHF.

V is TRBV11-2 and J is TRBJ2-5, with D unresolved. This CDR3 is 14 amino acids long. Germline CDR1 reads SGHAT; CDR2 reads FQNNGV. Trimming cost V 1 base and J 2 bases, with 8 bases left between them. The CDR3 DNA reads as TGTGCCAGCAGCTTAGTGCCAGTACAAGAGACCCAGTACTTC. Translated: CASSLVPVQETQYF.